This is a list of T cell receptor beta chains from one sample in a study of blood T cells in healthy people across ages. One entry per CDR3 protein results from TCRdb running MiXCR on the 5' RACE reads. The sample yields roughly 1,800,000 distinct CDR3 sequences, about 49% seen once. The sample consisted of blood. These receptors were taken from a woman aged 40-49 years in good health. The CDR3 runs from the conserved cysteine through the conserved F or W. The order of the fields is D gene, J gene, V gene, clone size, CDR3 protein, CDR3 DNA. D genes are given only for firm matches. The size of a clone is reported for some rows only, either as once, few or many, or as a class for expanded clones.

D gene: TRBD1
J gene: TRBJ2-1
V gene: TRBV29-1
clone size: -
CDR3 protein: CSTGTGIGEQFF
CDR3 DNA: TGCAGCACGGGGACAGGGATTGGTGAGCAGTTCTTC

D gene: -
J gene: TRBJ1-1
V gene: TRBV10-2
clone size: -
CDR3 protein: CASSDPGTTEAFF
CDR3 DNA: TGCGCCAGCAGTGATCCGGGGACCACTGAAGCTTTCTTT

D gene: -
J gene: TRBJ2-1
V gene: TRBV6-2/TRBV6-3
clone size: -
CDR3 protein: CASSYRGQEQFF
CDR3 DNA: TGTGCCAGCAGTTATCGGGGTCAAGAGCAGTTCTTC

D gene: -
J gene: TRBJ1-5
V gene: TRBV4-1
clone size: few
CDR3 protein: CASSPETGYQPQHF
CDR3 DNA: TGCGCCAGCAGCCCTGAGACAGGATATCAGCCCCAGCATTTT

D gene: -
J gene: TRBJ1-2
V gene: TRBV6-5
clone size: -
CDR3 protein: CASSYEGDIGYTF
CDR3 DNA: TGTGCCAGCAGTTATGAGGGGGATATCGGCTACACCTTC

D gene: TRBD1
J gene: TRBJ1-2
V gene: TRBV4-3
clone size: -
CDR3 protein: CASSLRDRGLYGYTF
CDR3 DNA: TGCGCCAGCAGCCTAAGGGACAGGGGGCTCTATGGCTACACCTTC

D gene: TRBD1
J gene: TRBJ1-5
V gene: TRBV28
clone size: -
CDR3 protein: CASSLKAQGAKWGQPQHF
CDR3 DNA: TGTGCCAGCAGTTTAAAAGCCCAGGGGGCGAAGTGGGGTCAGCCCCAGCATTTT

D gene: -
J gene: TRBJ1-1
V gene: TRBV29-1
clone size: -
CDR3 protein: CSVERELNTEAFF
CDR3 DNA: TGCAGCGTTGAACGAGAGCTGAACACTGAAGCTTTCTTT

D gene: TRBD1
J gene: TRBJ2-1
V gene: TRBV9
clone size: -
CDR3 protein: CASSGRDRSRNEQFF
CDR3 DNA: TGTGCCAGCAGCGGCCGGGACAGGAGTAGAAATGAGCAGTTCTTC

D gene: TRBD1
J gene: TRBJ1-1
V gene: TRBV7-8
clone size: -
CDR3 protein: CASSPPGTGDTEAFF
CDR3 DNA: TGTGCCAGCAGCCCCCCCGGGACAGGGGACACTGAAGCTTTCTTT

D gene: -
J gene: TRBJ2-5
V gene: TRBV4-1
clone size: once
CDR3 protein: CASSQDGSAGLSGETQYF
CDR3 DNA: TGCGCCAGCAGCCAAGATGGTTCGGCAGGGTTGTCGGGAGAGACCCAGTACTTC

D gene: -
J gene: TRBJ2-3
V gene: TRBV5-1
clone size: -
CDR3 protein: CASSSALMTDTQYF
CDR3 DNA: TGCGCCAGCAGCTCAGCCTTAATGACAGATACGCAGTATTTT

D gene: -
J gene: TRBJ2-4
V gene: TRBV12-3/TRBV12-4
clone size: -
CDR3 protein: CASSFPPGNIQYF
CDR3 DNA: TGTGCCAGCAGTTTCCCACCAGGGAACATTCAGTACTTC

D gene: -
J gene: TRBJ2-3
V gene: TRBV20-1
clone size: -
CDR3 protein: CSARKDARSTETQYF
CDR3 DNA: TGCAGTGCTAGAAAGGACGCCAGAAGCACAGAGACGCAGTATTTT

D gene: TRBD2
J gene: TRBJ2-7
V gene: TRBV20-1
clone size: few
CDR3 protein: CSARDLAASSYEQYF
CDR3 DNA: TGCAGTGCTAGAGATCTAGCGGCAAGCTCCTACGAGCAGTACTTC

D gene: TRBD2
J gene: TRBJ2-5
V gene: TRBV28
clone size: few
CDR3 protein: CASSQPKLAGGLHQYF
CDR3 DNA: TGTGCCAGCAGCCAGCCCAAGTTAGCGGGAGGACTCCACCAGTACTTC

D gene: -
J gene: TRBJ2-1
V gene: TRBV4-2
clone size: -
CDR3 protein: CASSQDQGRVNEQFF
CDR3 DNA: TGTGCCAGCAGCCAAGATCAGGGGCGGGTAAATGAGCAGTTCTTC

D gene: -
J gene: TRBJ2-5
V gene: TRBV5-1
clone size: few
CDR3 protein: CASSLAAGPQETQYF
CDR3 DNA: TGCGCCAGCAGCTTGGCCGCAGGGCCACAAGAGACCCAGTACTTC

D gene: TRBD1
J gene: TRBJ2-7
V gene: TRBV4-3
clone size: few
CDR3 protein: CASSQYYRGDYSYEQYF
CDR3 DNA: TGCGCCAGCAGCCAGTACTACAGGGGAGATTATTCCTACGAGCAGTACTTC

D gene: TRBD1
J gene: TRBJ1-5
V gene: TRBV10-3
clone size: -
CDR3 protein: CAISDRDDNQPQHF
CDR3 DNA: TGTGCCATCAGCGACAGGGACGACAATCAGCCCCAGCATTTT

D gene: -
J gene: TRBJ1-5
V gene: TRBV9
clone size: once
CDR3 protein: CASSVETNQPQHF
CDR3 DNA: TGTGCCAGCAGCGTAGAGACGAATCAGCCCCAGCATTTT

D gene: -
J gene: TRBJ2-3
V gene: TRBV7-6
clone size: -
CDR3 protein: CASSLREWSTDTQYF
CDR3 DNA: TGTGCCAGCAGCTTACGGGAGTGGAGCACAGATACGCAGTATTTT

D gene: -
J gene: TRBJ2-3
V gene: TRBV6-1
clone size: few
CDR3 protein: CASPGEFADTQYF
CDR3 DNA: TGTGCCAGCCCAGGGGAGTTTGCAGATACGCAGTATTTT

D gene: -
J gene: TRBJ1-2
V gene: TRBV15
clone size: -
CDR3 protein: CATSRESGPPLDGYTF
CDR3 DNA: TGTGCCACCAGCAGAGAGTCCGGACCCCCCCTGGATGGCTACACCTTC

D gene: -
J gene: TRBJ1-6
V gene: TRBV20-1
clone size: few
CDR3 protein: CSARLRDQPFNSPLHF
CDR3 DNA: TGCAGTGCTAGACTTAGGGACCAACCCTTTAATTCACCCCTCCACTTT

D gene: -
J gene: TRBJ2-1
V gene: TRBV6-2/TRBV6-3
clone size: -
CDR3 protein: CASSYPQQFF
CDR3 DNA: TGTGCCAGCAGTTACCCACAGCAGTTCTTC

D gene: TRBD1
J gene: TRBJ2-5
V gene: TRBV6-1
clone size: -
CDR3 protein: CASGARRRQGWETQYF
CDR3 DNA: TGTGCCAGCGGTGCCCGCCGTCGACAGGGGTGGGAGACCCAGTACTTC

D gene: -
J gene: TRBJ2-5
V gene: TRBV15
clone size: -
CDR3 protein: CATSRDTYQETQYF
CDR3 DNA: TGTGCCACCAGCAGAGACACGTACCAAGAGACCCAGTACTTC

D gene: -
J gene: TRBJ2-7
V gene: TRBV2
clone size: few
CDR3 protein: CASGLGVLGSYNEQYF
CDR3 DNA: TGTGCCAGCGGCCTCGGGGTCTTGGGCTCCTACAATGAGCAGTACTTC

D gene: TRBD1
J gene: TRBJ2-7
V gene: TRBV27
clone size: few
CDR3 protein: CASSPSVGQGIYEQYF
CDR3 DNA: TGTGCCAGCAGCCCCTCCGTGGGACAGGGGATATACGAGCAGTACTTC

D gene: TRBD1
J gene: TRBJ1-2
V gene: TRBV6-5
clone size: -
CDR3 protein: CASSYPGQGGDGYTF
CDR3 DNA: TGTGCCAGCAGTTACCCCGGACAGGGAGGGGATGGCTACACCTTC

D gene: -
J gene: TRBJ1-6
V gene: TRBV12-3/TRBV12-4
clone size: -
CDR3 protein: CASGPRTSGSPLHF
CDR3 DNA: TGTGCCAGCGGCCCCCGGACCTCTGGGTCACCCCTCCACTTT

D gene: TRBD2
J gene: TRBJ2-1
V gene: TRBV5-8
clone size: -
CDR3 protein: CASSPLASGGALYEQFF
CDR3 DNA: TGTGCCAGCAGCCCTCTGGCAAGCGGGGGGGCCCTTTATGAGCAGTTCTTC

D gene: -
J gene: TRBJ2-7
V gene: TRBV6-5
clone size: -
CDR3 protein: CASSYSHGAPSYEQYF
CDR3 DNA: TGTGCCAGCAGTTACTCCCACGGGGCCCCCTCCTACGAGCAGTACTTC

D gene: TRBD1
J gene: TRBJ2-5
V gene: TRBV9
clone size: few
CDR3 protein: CASSLGTGTGPYTQYF
CDR3 DNA: TGTGCCAGCAGCTTAGGAACCGGGACAGGGCCCTATACCCAGTACTTC

D gene: -
J gene: TRBJ2-3
V gene: TRBV28
clone size: few
CDR3 protein: CASSLNGQSTDTQYF
CDR3 DNA: TGTGCCAGCAGCCTAAACGGACAGAGCACAGATACGCAGTATTTT

D gene: -
J gene: TRBJ2-5
V gene: TRBV5-8
clone size: -
CDR3 protein: CASSKPLRGVGKQETQYF
CDR3 DNA: TGTGCCAGCAGCAAGCCCTTAAGGGGCGTAGGGAAACAAGAGACCCAGTACTTC

D gene: -
J gene: TRBJ2-5
V gene: TRBV10-1
clone size: -
CDR3 protein: CASSEVGGRTETQYF
CDR3 DNA: TGCGCCAGCAGTGAAGTCGGTGGCCGGACTGAGACCCAGTACTTC

D gene: -
J gene: TRBJ2-1
V gene: TRBV12-3/TRBV12-4
clone size: few
CDR3 protein: CASRTLPGTMGNEQFF
CDR3 DNA: TGTGCCAGCAGAACCCTCCCCGGGACAATGGGCAATGAGCAGTTCTTC

D gene: -
J gene: TRBJ1-5
V gene: TRBV6-1
clone size: few
CDR3 protein: CASSTRKDQPQHF
CDR3 DNA: TGTGCCAGCAGTACGCGTAAGGATCAGCCCCAGCATTTT

D gene: -
J gene: TRBJ1-6
V gene: TRBV13
clone size: few
CDR3 protein: CASSLGRSSGESPLHF
CDR3 DNA: TGTGCCAGCAGCTTAGGCCGAAGCAGCGGGGAATCACCCCTCCACTTT

D gene: TRBD1
J gene: TRBJ2-6
V gene: TRBV19
clone size: -
CDR3 protein: CASLRTGWTGANVLTF
CDR3 DNA: TGTGCCAGTCTTAGGACAGGGTGGACTGGGGCCAACGTCCTGACTTTC

D gene: TRBD2
J gene: TRBJ2-5
V gene: TRBV3-1
clone size: few
CDR3 protein: CASSRSGEEETQYF
CDR3 DNA: TGTGCCAGCAGCCGAAGCGGGGAGGAAGAGACCCAGTACTTC

D gene: -
J gene: TRBJ2-1
V gene: TRBV5-6
clone size: few
CDR3 protein: CASSAGLGVGQEQFF
CDR3 DNA: TGTGCCAGCAGCGCGGGGCTGGGAGTGGGCCAGGAGCAGTTCTTC

D gene: TRBD2
J gene: TRBJ2-1
V gene: TRBV2
clone size: -
CDR3 protein: CASRLGLAGVDEQFF
CDR3 DNA: TGTGCCAGCAGACTTGGACTAGCGGGGGTTGATGAGCAGTTCTTC

D gene: -
J gene: TRBJ1-2
V gene: TRBV25-1
clone size: few
CDR3 protein: CASSEYSGRAGYTF
CDR3 DNA: TGTGCCAGCAGTGAATATTCGGGAAGGGCTGGCTACACCTTC